The entry below describes one T cell receptor (beta chain). The target antigen is unknown. These data are taken from a study of cytomegalovirus exposure and HLA in healthy donors. Vbeta (60) and Jbeta (13) primers were used in the PCR. Only in-frame clones appear in the TCRdb table, and some are missing; sequencing was by immunoSEQ multiplex PCR. The listing contains tens of thousands of clones. Study-level results: Later genetic work tied a missense DCLRE1C variant to beta-chain V and J trimming.

This TCR derives from a female donor in good health and CMV-seropositive. Material: PBMCs.

In DNA form, the CDR3 reads TGTGCCAGCAGCCCCGGGAGAGTTCCCGGGGAGCTGTTTTTT. It encodes CASSPGRVPGELFF. The chain has TRBV9 and TRBJ2-2, with a weak D call TRBD2 (6 bases). Germline assignment: CDR1 SGDLS and CDR2 YYNGEE. V lost 4 bases to trimming and J lost 6 bases, with 13 bases between them. The CDR3 length is 14 residues.